This record looks at one T cell receptor (beta chain) sequence and its context. The source of the sample is a study of blood T cell repertoires in COVID-19. At the level of the study: Researchers got acute and convalescent COVID-19 samples from the United States, Italy and Spain. In each case, the material was cDNA or gDNA derived from T cells, B-cell-depleted T cells, or PBMCs.

Clinical history reported by participants formed the basis on which cohorts were assigned. The CDR3 loop spans 15 amino acids. The ends were cut back, 3 bases at V and 9 bases at J, with 15 bases in the middle. Germline V gives CDR1 SGHAT, CDR2 FQNNGV. Assay used: immunoSEQ multiplex PCR; TCRdb lists only in-frame clones, some missing. This sample has roughly 200,000 clones, with 85% found just once. This TCR was recovered from a middle-aged man who had recovered from COVID-19. This rearrangement joins TRBV11-2 to TRBJ1-6; D is possibly TRBD1 (5 bases). The specimen sequenced was PBMCs or T cells enriched from blood (not recorded which). DNA of the CDR3: TGTGCCAGCAGCTTCGGGGGGAGGGAGTTTTCACCCCTCCACTTT. Amino acid sequence: CASSFGGREFSPLHF.